This TCR beta chain is drawn from a study of T cells in narcolepsy. Overall study: Patients with NT1 or NT2 and healthy control donors were enrolled.

V was cut by 9 bases and J by 0 bases, with 15 bases left in between. The CDR3 is 15 residues long. Germline CDR1 reads SNHLY; CDR2 reads FYNNEI. About this clone: Its specificity is not known.

Study-wide results and caveats: Same-patient CSF and blood CD4+ T cell clonotypes included HCRT-specific and TRIB2-specific autoreactive ones.

The data were produced by immunoSEQ multiplex PCR, yet TCRdb's version contains in-frame clones alone and is incomplete. In the table there are approximately 30,000 clones, about 80% of which are singletons. This clonotype was obtained from a human donor with narcolepsy. Input material: CD45RA- memory CD4+ T cells from PBMCs. The chain has TRBV2 and TRBJ1-5, with D perhaps matching TRBD1 (6 bases). Written as DNA, the CDR3 is TGTGCCAGAGCCGGGACACCTAATAGCAATCAGCCCCAGCATTTT. It is translated as CARAGTPNSNQPQHF.